The 6 T cell receptor beta chains presented below share a single source sample, sequenced in a study of shared clonotypes between healthy human individuals. Sequencing was performed with immunoSEQ multiplex PCR; in TCRdb, only in-frame clones are kept and a portion is missing. Here the sample spans around 1.1 million clones, approximately 75% being singletons. Material: memory CD4+ T cells from PBMCs. Noted subset: CD45RA-negative fraction. The receptors originated from a man aged 18 to 29 in good health. Some clones in this sample may be carry-over from other donors' samples.

This chain uses TRBV7-2 with TRBJ2-7; 15 bases align to TRBD2. The CDR3 runs to 15 residues. The germline CDR1 and CDR2 sequences are SGHTA and FQGNSA. The V segment lost 5 bases and the J segment 7 bases; nucleotides outside the gene matches: 6. CDR3 protein: CASSPEGTSGGEQYF. CDR3 bases: TGTGCCAGCAGCCCGGAAGGGACTAGCGGGGGGGAGCAGTACTTC.

The chain is built from TRBV5-5 and TRBJ2-7; D possibly uses TRBD1 or TRBD2 (6 bases each). Trimming took off 2 bases at V and 5 bases at J, with 17 bases between the two ends. The V gene's germline CDR1 is SGHKS and CDR2 YYEKEE (reference sequence). The CDR3 runs 15 residues. This chain's CDR3 is CASSFVVPGADEQYF. The CDR3 bases are TGTGCCAGCAGCTTTGTGGTCCCGGGGGCAGACGAGCAGTACTTC.

V is TRBV29-1 and J is TRBJ1-1, with D uncertain. CDR1 is SQVTM, CDR2 ANQGSEA, per germline. CDR3 size: 11 residues. V lost 4 bases and J lost 6, with 9 bases in between. The CDR3: CSVVTVAEAFF. As DNA, the CDR3 is TGCAGCGTTGTCACTGTGGCTGAAGCTTTCTTT.

V is TRBV28 and J is TRBJ1-4; 9 nucleotides align to TRBD1. The V gene's germline CDR1 is MDHEN and CDR2 SYDVKM. This CDR3 has 14 residues. V lost 6 bases to trimming and J lost 4 bases; unmatched junction nucleotides: 3. The CDR3 spells CASSRTGDNEKLFF. The CDR3 region has the DNA TGTGCCAGCAGCAGGACAGGGGATAATGAAAAACTGTTTTTT. The variable domain in full, with the rest retrieved from reference TRBV28 and TRBJ1-4, is DVKVTQSSRYLVKRTGEKVFLECVQDMDHENMFWYRQDPGLGLRLIYFSYDVKMKEKGDIPEGYSVSREKKERFSLILESASTNQTSMYLCASSRTGDNEKLFFGSGTQLSVL.

This clone appeared once. This sequence joins TRBV5-5 and TRBJ2-1, with D possibly TRBD2 on 6 matching bases. The germline gives CDR1 SGHKS, CDR2 YYEKEE (reference sequence). The CDR3 extends over 16 amino acids. Trimming cost V 3 bases and J 4 bases, with 17 bases left between them. The CDR3 sequence: CASSSAPASEYNEQFF. For the CDR3, the DNA is TGTGCCAGCAGCTCAGCTCCGGCTAGCGAGTACAATGAGCAGTTCTTC.

This chain joins TRBV6-5 and TRBJ2-3; TRBD2 matches at 7 bases. Germline V gene lookup returns CDR1 MNHEY and CDR2 SVGAGI. CDR3 size: 14 residues. After removal of 8 bases from V and 0 bases from J, the junction contained 5 bases not matched to a gene. The CDR3 coding sequence is TGTGCCAGCCAGCCTAGCGGTAGCACAGATACGCAGTATTTT. It encodes CASQPSGSTDTQYF.